The present entry profiles one TCR beta chain with its context. The data stem from a study of blood T cell repertoires in COVID-19. For the study at large: The samples span acute and convalescent COVID-19 from the United States, Italy and Spain. The analysed material was cDNA or gDNA that came from T cells, B-cell-depleted T cells, or PBMCs.

Germline CDR1 and CDR2: LNHDA and SQIVND (reference sequence). This CDR3 spans 14 amino acids. The V and J ends lost 2 bases and 8 bases, in that order; junction bases with no gene match: 8. Clones were read by immunoSEQ multiplex PCR, and TCRdb kept only the in-frame ones, dropping some. This repertoire shows over 130,000 clones, roughly 84% found once; its top ten account for 3% to 4.5%. The chain carries TRBV19 and TRBJ1-2; 7 bases are a match to TRBD1. Sequenced material: PBMCs or T cells enriched from blood (not recorded which). This TCR was sampled from a man aged 50 or older in a cohort exposed to, infected with or recovered from COVID-19 (not recorded which). The CDR3 reads CASSIPGGTDGYTF. The CDR3 DNA is TGTGCCAGTAGTATACCAGGGGGGACGGACGGCTACACCTTC. Complete variable domain (other parts from reference TRBV19 and TRBJ1-2): DGGITQSPKYLFRKEGQNVTLSCEQNLNHDAMYWYRQDPGQGLRLIYYSQIVNDFQKGDIAEGYSVSREKKESFPLTVTSAQKNPTAFYLCASSIPGGTDGYTFGSGTRLTVV.